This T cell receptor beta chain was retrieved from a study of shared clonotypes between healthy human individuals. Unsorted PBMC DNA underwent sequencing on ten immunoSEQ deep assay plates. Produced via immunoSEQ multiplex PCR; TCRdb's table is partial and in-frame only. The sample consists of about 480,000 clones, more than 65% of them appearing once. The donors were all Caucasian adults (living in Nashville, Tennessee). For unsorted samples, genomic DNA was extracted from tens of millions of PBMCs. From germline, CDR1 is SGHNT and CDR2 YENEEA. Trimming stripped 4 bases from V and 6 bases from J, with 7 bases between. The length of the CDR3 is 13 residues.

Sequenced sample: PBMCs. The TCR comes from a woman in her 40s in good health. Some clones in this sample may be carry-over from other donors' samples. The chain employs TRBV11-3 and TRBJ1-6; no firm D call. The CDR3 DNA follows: TGTGCCAGCAGCTCGGATGGTAATTCACCCCTCCACTTT. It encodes CASSSDGNSPLHF.